The clone carrying this TCR beta chain was observed a few times. Its antigen is not identified. Making TCR cDNA involved 5'RACE template switching, which added UMIs and a universal primer site. Using its own MiXCR run on the 5' RACE reads, TCRdb lists one record per CDR3 protein. Of about 200,000 distinct CDR3 sequences in the sample, approximately 3% were seen once. The data are from a study of T cells after yellow fever vaccination. Study-level findings and limits: Subsequent to the booster, the majority of primary-vaccination clones reappeared (around 96% CD4, 88% CD8).

The sample was CD4+ T cells sorted from PBMCs, taken 10 days after the yellow fever booster vaccination. This receptor was taken from a young man who received the YFV17D yellow fever vaccine.

CDR3 in amino acids: CASSWLGGGSDTQYF. DNA of the CDR3: TGTGCCAGCAGCTGGTTGGGGGGAGGTTCAGATACGCAGTATTTT. This chain uses TRBV12-3 or TRBV12-4 with TRBJ2-3; tentatively, D is TRBD2 (6 bases). V was pared by 6 bases and J by 4 bases, with 17 bases between. The CDR3 consists of 15 residues.